The entry below gives a single T cell receptor (beta chain) sequence along with its context. This CDR3 region has 13 residues. The V gene end was trimmed by 7 bases and the J gene end by 1 base; junction bases not matched to a gene: 2. Germline CDR1 and CDR2: KGHDR and SFDVKD. These data are taken from a study of blood T cell repertoires in COVID-19. About the research overall: The United States, Italy and Spain provided the acute and convalescent COVID-19 samples.

In the authors' methods: Estimation of nucleated cell counts was performed using reference gene primer amplification. Generated by immunoSEQ multiplex PCR, the TCRdb table keeps only in-frame clones and is missing some. From that table come the V and J calls and clone size; the DNA was used to work out D and trimming. The table lists about 310,000 clones, 70% to 90% of them singletons. The sequenced sample was peripheral blood. V and J are TRBV24-1 and TRBJ2-5; 7 bases are a match to TRBD1. The TCR comes from a woman between 50 and 59 years old who had recovered from COVID-19. This CDR3 is CATRGTVQETQYF. The CDR3 DNA reads as TGTGCCACCAGGGGGACAGTCCAAGAGACCCAGTACTTC.